The 13 T cell receptor beta chains below come from one sample, sequenced in a study of blood T cell repertoires in COVID-19. Method: immunoSEQ multiplex PCR; TCRdb's copy keeps in-frame clones and lacks some. The sample comprises roughly 63,000 clones, 65% to 75% of which are singletons, and 28% rests with the top ten. Sequencing was carried out using peripheral blood. The source is an elderly woman with acute or convalescent COVID-19.

This clone was detected only a few times. The J gene is TRBJ2-7, the V gene TRBV9; the match to TRBD2 covers 7 bases. V gave up 0 bases and J gave up 4 bases; unmatched junction bases: 7. The CDR3 covers 15 residues. Per the germline V gene, CDR1 is SGDLS and CDR2 is YYNGEE. CDR3 protein: CASSVGLAASYEQYF. Written as DNA, the CDR3 is TGTGCCAGCAGCGTAGGCCTAGCGGCTTCGTACGAGCAGTACTTC.

The genes are TRBV28 and TRBJ1-1, with a weak D call TRBD1 (6 bases). V was trimmed by 5 bases and J by 8 bases, leaving 18 bases between them. From germline, CDR1 is MDHEN and CDR2 SYDVKM. CDR3 size: 14 residues. The CDR3 is CASSPPTGTPEAFF. In DNA form, the CDR3 reads TGTGCCAGCAGTCCACCTACCGGGACACCCGAAGCTTTCTTT.

This clone was observed a handful of times. CDR3 region: CASRPTSTDTQYF. For the CDR3, the DNA is TGTGCCAGTAGACCTACTAGCACAGATACGCAGTATTTT. The V call is TRBV19, the J call TRBJ2-3, with unresolved D. Germline CDR1 and CDR2: LNHDA and SQIVND (reference sequence). This CDR3 is built from 13 residues. The V and J ends lost 6 bases and 0 bases respectively, with 7 bases between them. Filled out from reference TRBV19 and TRBJ2-3, the complete variable domain reads DGGITQSPKYLFRKEGQNVTLSCEQNLNHDAMYWYRQDPGQGLRLIYYSQIVNDFQKGDIAEGYSVSREKKESFPLTVTSAQKNPTAFYLCASRPTSTDTQYFGPGTRLTVL.

The chain links TRBV12-5 to TRBJ2-7; 10 nucleotides agree with TRBD2. The length of the CDR3 is 15 residues. V lost 6 bases to trimming and J lost 5 bases; unmatched junction nucleotides: 10. CDR1 is LGHNT and CDR2 is FRNRAP in the germline V gene. The CDR3 region has the DNA TGTGCTAGTGGCCCCGGGGTAGCGGGAGGCCACGAGCAGTACTTC. This codes for CASGPGVAGGHEQYF.

The chain is built from TRBV7-9 and TRBJ2-5; D remains ambiguous. The V gene's germline CDR1 is SEHNR and CDR2 FQNEAQ (reference sequence). CDR3 length equals 15 residues. V lost 1 base, J lost 3 bases, and 12 bases lay in between. CDR3 protein: CASSLDGQFEETQYF. DNA for the CDR3: TGTGCCAGCAGCTTAGATGGGCAGTTCGAAGAGACCCAGTACTTC.

The genes are TRBV11-2 and TRBJ1-5, with a possible D match to TRBD1 (6 bases). Looked up from germline, CDR1 is SGHAT and CDR2 is FQNNGV. Trimming cost V 1 base and J 3 bases, with 10 bases left between them. The CDR3 has 15 residues. The CDR3 loop is CASSLGTVNNQPQHF. The CDR3 DNA follows: TGTGCCAGCAGCTTAGGGACAGTAAACAATCAGCCCCAGCATTTT. The variable domain in full, completed from reference TRBV11-2 and TRBJ1-5, reads EAGVAQSPRYKIIEKRQSVAFWCNPISGHATLYWYQQILGQGPKLLIQFQNNGVVDDSQLPKDRFSAERLKGVDSTLKIQPAKLEDSAVYLCASSLGTVNNQPQHFGDGTRLSIL.

The chain has TRBV7-2 and TRBJ2-5; D remains unclear. The CDR3 is 14 residues long. Germline-derived CDR1 and CDR2 are SGHTA and FQGNSA. Trimming shortened V by 6 bases and J by 1 base, and 12 bases separated the two germline ends. The CDR3 DNA is TGTGCCAGCAGTTATTCGCGAGCCCAAGAGACCCAGTACTTC. Its protein is CASSYSRAQETQYF.

This clone came up many times. In nucleotides, the CDR3 is TGTGCCAGTAGTCCTGGGACAGGGCAAAGTGGTTTCTTT. Encoded protein: CASSPGTGQSGFF. The chain uses TRBV19 and TRBJ1-1, with 9 nucleotides matching TRBD1. Per the germline V gene, CDR1 is LNHDA and CDR2 is SQIVND (reference sequence). Unmatched junction bases numbered 11, after V lost 5 bases and J lost 13 bases. This CDR3 has 13 amino acids.

The chain employs TRBV6-4 and TRBJ2-1; D gene uncertain. Trimming stripped 5 bases from V and 1 base from J, with 6 bases between. This CDR3 is 13 amino acids long. Germline assignment: CDR1 MRHNA and CDR2 SNTAGT. The DNA for the CDR3 is TGTGCCAGCAGTATCACTTCCTACAATGAGCAGTTCTTC. Translation gives CASSITSYNEQFF.

The chain couples TRBV6-5 to TRBJ2-7, with a tentative D call TRBD1 (7 bases). This CDR3 contains 15 residues. V lost 2 bases and J lost 2, with 13 bases in between. Per germline, CDR1 MNHEY and CDR2 SVGAGI. DNA of the CDR3: TGTGCCAGCAGTTACAATGCAGGGGGGCCCTACGAGCAGTACTTC. This encodes CASSYNAGGPYEQYF.

The chain carries TRBV12-3 or TRBV12-4 and TRBJ1-2, with D perhaps TRBD1 (5 bases). The V gene lost 6 bases and the J gene lost 8 bases, with 16 bases spanning the gap. The CDR3 totals 13 residues. The CDR3 sequence: CASSQGGQAGYTF. The CDR3 region has the DNA TGTGCCAGCAGCCAGGGAGGGCAGGCAGGCTACACCTTC.

V is TRBV28 and J is TRBJ1-1; D not certain. This CDR3 comprises 12 residues. The germline V gene has CDR1 MDHEN and CDR2 SYDVKM. Trimming removed 5 bases from V and 7 bases from J, with 11 bases in between. The CDR3 nucleotides read TGTGCCAGCAGTGGTGCGAGTATTGAAGCTTTCTTT. This translates into CASSGASIEAFF.

The V call is TRBV29-1, the J call TRBJ2-1; TRBD2 matches 12 bases. This CDR3 has 14 amino acids. V lost 6 bases, J lost 9 bases, and 9 bases stayed unmatched. Germline V lookup: CDR1 SQVTM, CDR2 ANQGSEA. The CDR3 reads CSVVGLAGRGEQFF. In DNA form, the CDR3 reads TGCAGCGTCGTCGGACTAGCGGGACGTGGTGAGCAGTTCTTC.